This T cell receptor beta chain was obtained from a study of neoadjuvant anti-PD-1 for oral cavity cancer. Overall study findings and caveats: Pretreatment Treg/Th17 ratio correlated inversely with post-treatment tumor clonality.

PBMC libraries mostly used about 450 ng of input genomic DNA, with six replicates per sample. The assay was immunoSEQ multiplex PCR, and TCRdb's table has in-frame clones only and misses some. The table includes 72,000 or so clones, 65% to 85% detected once. A word on this clone: The antigen is undetermined.

The germline gives CDR1 SGHRS, CDR2 YFSETQ. The CDR3 spans 16 residues. Unmatched junction bases numbered 7, after V lost 1 base and J lost 2 bases. The chain couples TRBV5-1 to TRBJ2-7; 9 bases fit TRBD1. This TCR came from a person between 40 and 80 years old with oral cavity squamous cell carcinoma. The sample consisted of PBMCs, taken before nivolumab (anti-PD-1) treatment. The CDR3 loop reads CASSLLGGQGAYEQYF. The CDR3 nucleotides read TGCGCCAGCAGCTTGTTAGGGGGACAGGGAGCCTACGAGCAGTACTTC. Using reference TRBV5-1 and TRBJ2-7 for the parts outside the CDR3, the full variable domain is KAGVTQTPRYLIKTRGQQVTLSCSPISGHRSVSWYQQTPGQGLQFLFEYFSETQRNKGNFPGRFSGRQFSNSRSEMNVSTLELGDSALYLCASSLLGGQGAYEQYFGPGTRLTVT.